These T cell receptor beta chains were read from a single sample in a study of cytomegalovirus exposure and HLA in healthy donors. TCRdb's copy holds only in-frame clones and misses some; the assay was immunoSEQ multiplex PCR. The sample has approximately 270,000 clones, 90% seen once. Sequenced material: PBMCs. The receptors come from a young woman in good health and CMV-seronegative. Both conserved end residues are part of each CDR3. Fields, in order: V gene, D gene, clone size, J gene, CDR3 protein, CDR3 DNA. A D gene is named only where the DNA matches it firmly. Size values are once, few and many counts, or a class for expanded clones, and some rows have none.

TRBV5-4	TRBD1	once	TRBJ2-1	CASSQPTGQNYNEQFF	TGTGCCAGCAGCCAACCAACGGGACAGAACTACAATGAGCAGTTCTTC
TRBV28	NA	NA	TRBJ2-3	CASSFGLHTDTQYF	TGTGCCAGCAGTTTTGGACTACACACAGATACGCAGTATTTT
TRBV28	TRBD1	NA	TRBJ1-6	CASSFGHRDSYNSPLHF	TGTGCCAGCAGTTTTGGTCACCGGGACAGTTATAATTCACCCCTCCACTTT
TRBV11-2	NA	NA	TRBJ2-7	CASSLGAGPRDYEQYF	TGTGCCAGCAGCTTAGGAGCAGGGCCCAGGGACTACGAGCAGTACTTC
TRBV19	TRBD2	NA	TRBJ2-3	CASSILAGGLVDTQYF	TGTGCCAGTAGTATACTAGCGGGGGGTTTAGTGGATACGCAGTATTTT
TRBV5-1	NA	NA	TRBJ2-1	CASSLTGSSYNEQFF	TGCGCCAGCAGCTTGACAGGGTCCTCCTACAATGAGCAGTTCTTC
TRBV28	TRBD2	NA	TRBJ2-1	CASSLVAGGYNEQFF	TGTGCCAGCAGTTTAGTAGCGGGGGGCTACAATGAGCAGTTCTTC
TRBV9	TRBD2	NA	TRBJ2-3	CASSVRPSGNTDTQYF	TGTGCCAGCAGCGTACGGCCTAGCGGGAACACAGATACGCAGTATTTT
TRBV29-1	TRBD2	few	TRBJ2-1	CSVQGGGFNEQFF	TGCAGCGTTCAAGGCGGGGGGTTCAATGAGCAGTTCTTC
TRBV5-5	NA	NA	TRBJ2-3	CASSGPQGTDTQYF	TGTGCCAGCAGCGGACCACAGGGAACAGATACGCAGTATTTT
TRBV18	NA	NA	TRBJ2-5	CASSPMETQYF	TGTGCCAGCTCACCCATGGAGACCCAGTACTTC
TRBV28	TRBD1	NA	TRBJ1-1	CASSLGTGGLTEAFF	TGTGCCAGCAGTTTAGGGACAGGGGGTCTCACTGAAGCTTTCTTT
TRBV2	TRBD1	few	TRBJ1-2	CASSVQGQTAGGYTF	TGTGCCAGCAGTGTACAGGGGCAGACGGCAGGAGGCTACACCTTC
TRBV4-1	TRBD2	NA	TRBJ2-3	CASSQEHFGGGAGDTQYF	TGCGCCAGCAGCCAAGAACATTTTGGCGGGGGGGCCGGAGATACGCAGTATTTT
TRBV13	TRBD2	NA	TRBJ2-5	CASSSQAGGKETQYF	TGTGCCAGCAGCTCACAAGCGGGGGGTAAAGAGACCCAGTACTTC
TRBV28	TRBD1	NA	TRBJ2-2	CASSSRDRVSGELFF	TGTGCCAGCAGTTCCCGGGACAGGGTTTCCGGGGAGCTGTTTTTT
TRBV29-1	NA	NA	TRBJ2-7	CSVEQVLRSYEQYF	TGCAGCGTGGAACAAGTCCTCCGGTCCTACGAGCAGTACTTC
TRBV5-6	TRBD1	NA	TRBJ1-4	CASSFRGRNEKLFF	TGTGCCAGCAGCTTCAGGGGGCGTAATGAAAAACTGTTTTTT
TRBV7-3	NA	once	TRBJ2-7	CASSLFPFYEQYF	TGTGCCAGCAGCTTATTTCCATTCTACGAGCAGTACTTC
TRBV5-8	NA	NA	TRBJ1-5	CASTGWADNQPQHF	TGTGCCAGCACCGGTTGGGCAGATAATCAGCCCCAGCATTTT
TRBV6-5	NA	NA	TRBJ1-2	CASSYSTGGGYGYTF	TGTGCCAGCAGTTACTCGACCGGCGGGGGCTATGGCTACACCTTC
TRBV11-2	TRBD1	NA	TRBJ1-4	CASSSFSTTRDRSNEKLFF	TGTGCCAGCAGCTCATTTTCCACGACACGGGACAGATCTAATGAAAAACTGTTTTTT
TRBV2	NA	NA	TRBJ2-5	CASSPFGLRQETQYF	TGTGCCAGCAGTCCCTTCGGACTGAGACAAGAGACCCAGTACTTC
TRBV7-2	TRBD1	NA	TRBJ2-1	CASSLAPGQGYNEQFF	TGTGCCAGCAGCTTAGCACCGGGACAGGGCTACAATGAGCAGTTCTTC
TRBV7-8	TRBD1	NA	TRBJ1-5	CASGRTGASNQPQHF	TGTGCCAGCGGACGGACAGGAGCTAGCAATCAGCCCCAGCATTTT
TRBV6-5	NA	NA	TRBJ2-2	CASSYARLLNTGELFF	TGTGCCAGCAGTTACGCACGACTCCTGAACACCGGGGAGCTGTTTTTT
TRBV27	NA	NA	TRBJ1-2	CASSLTTSNYGYTF	TGTGCCAGCAGTTTAACAACATCTAACTATGGCTACACCTTC
TRBV19	NA	NA	TRBJ1-3	CATTHGIISGNTIYF	TGTGCCACCACACACGGGATCATTTCCGGAAACACCATATATTTT
TRBV20-1	TRBD1	NA	TRBJ1-4	CSGGTAEKLFF	TGCAGTGGCGGGACAGCTGAAAAACTGTTTTTT
TRBV27	NA	NA	TRBJ1-1	CASSIQGPNTEAFF	TGTGCCAGCAGCATACAGGGACCCAACACTGAAGCTTTCTTT
TRBV5-6	NA	few	TRBJ2-7	CASSVASPEEQYF	TGTGCCAGCAGCGTAGCATCCCCCGAGGAGCAGTACTTC
TRBV27	TRBD1	NA	TRBJ1-6	CASSWDRGDSPLHF	TGTGCCAGCAGTTGGGACAGGGGCGATTCACCCCTCCACTTT
TRBV11-2	TRBD1	few	TRBJ1-1	CASSRQGTEAFF	TGTGCCAGCAGCCGACAGGGCACTGAAGCTTTCTTT
TRBV9	NA	NA	TRBJ1-1	CASSPRRQGLTEAFF	TGTGCCAGCAGCCCGAGACGGCAGGGTTTGACTGAAGCTTTCTTT
TRBV9	TRBD1	NA	TRBJ1-2	CASSVQQGASNYGYTF	TGTGCCAGCAGCGTACAACAGGGGGCATCCAACTATGGCTACACCTTC
TRBV27	NA	NA	TRBJ2-3	CASSPWDLADTQYF	TGTGCCAGCAGCCCATGGGACTTAGCAGATACGCAGTATTTT
TRBV27	TRBD2	NA	TRBJ2-3	CASSLTGGAGGTQYF	TGTGCCAGCAGTCTGACCGGGGGGGCGGGGGGTACGCAGTATTTT
TRBV28	NA	NA	TRBJ1-5	CASSLSRAQPQHF	TGTGCCAGCAGTTTGTCCAGGGCTCAGCCCCAGCATTTT
TRBV10-3	TRBD1	NA	TRBJ1-5	CAISGTGSGNQPQHF	TGTGCCATCTCCGGGACAGGGTCTGGCAATCAGCCCCAGCATTTT
TRBV7-9	NA	NA	TRBJ1-1	CASSLVAGENTEAFF	TGTGCCAGCAGCTTAGTCGCAGGGGAGAACACTGAAGCTTTCTTT
TRBV23-1	TRBD1	NA	TRBJ1-5	CASSPSRDRGGSNQPQHF	TGCGCCAGCAGTCCGTCCCGGGACAGGGGTGGGAGCAATCAGCCCCAGCATTTT
TRBV6-6	NA	NA	TRBJ1-5	CASGQTYSNQPQHF	TGTGCCAGCGGGCAGACCTATAGCAATCAGCCCCAGCATTTT
TRBV27	NA	NA	TRBJ2-2	CASSLGSGTGELFF	TGTGCCAGCAGTTTAGGGAGTGGGACCGGGGAGCTGTTTTTT
TRBV5-1	NA	NA	TRBJ1-3	CASSEGTSSGNTIYF	TGCGCCAGCAGCGAGGGGACTTCCTCTGGAAACACCATATATTTT
TRBV7-6	TRBD1	few	TRBJ1-6	CASSTGQGYSPLHF	TGTGCCAGCAGCACGGGACAGGGCTATTCACCCCTCCACTTT
TRBV6-1	NA	NA	TRBJ2-2	CASSEATVDTGELFF	TGTGCCAGCAGTGAAGCGACTGTGGACACCGGGGAGCTGTTTTTT
TRBV6-5	NA	NA	TRBJ2-1	CASSYYPRAGKFF	TGTGCCAGCAGTTACTACCCCAGGGCAGGGAAGTTCTTC
TRBV9	TRBD1	NA	TRBJ1-5	CASSGGAGQGSNQPQHF	TGTGCCAGCAGCGGGGGAGCGGGACAGGGGTCGAATCAGCCCCAGCATTTT
TRBV7-9	NA	NA	TRBJ2-2	CASTPGRGGELFF	TGTGCCAGCACCCCTGGAAGGGGCGGGGAGCTGTTTTTT
TRBV2	TRBD1	NA	TRBJ1-5	CASGEQGAQPQHF	TGTGCCAGCGGGGAACAGGGGGCCCAGCCCCAGCATTTT
TRBV19	TRBD2	NA	TRBJ2-1	CASRPGGGYYNEQFF	TGTGCCAGTAGGCCCGGGGGGGGCTACTACAATGAGCAGTTCTTC
TRBV25-1	NA	NA	TRBJ1-2	CASGDSGTNYGYTF	TGTGCCAGCGGGGATTCCGGGACTAACTATGGCTACACCTTC
TRBV29-1	NA	NA	TRBJ2-1	CSVGRSSYNEQFF	TGCAGCGTTGGGCGGAGCTCCTACAATGAGCAGTTCTTC
TRBV4-1	TRBD1	NA	TRBJ2-1	CASSQPDRGPNFGYNEQFF	TGCGCCAGCAGCCAGCCGGACAGGGGGCCAAACTTCGGGTACAATGAGCAGTTCTTC
TRBV5-4	TRBD2	NA	TRBJ2-2	CASSLDWGGGTGELFF	TGTGCCAGCAGCTTGGATTGGGGGGGTGGCACCGGGGAGCTGTTTTTT
TRBV18	TRBD1	NA	TRBJ1-5	CASSPGQGDNQPQHF	TGTGCCAGCTCACCCGGACAGGGAGACAATCAGCCCCAGCATTTT
TRBV4-1	NA	NA	TRBJ1-4	CASSSRTDGVNEKLFF	TGCGCCAGCAGCTCCAGAACCGACGGAGTTAATGAAAAACTGTTTTTT